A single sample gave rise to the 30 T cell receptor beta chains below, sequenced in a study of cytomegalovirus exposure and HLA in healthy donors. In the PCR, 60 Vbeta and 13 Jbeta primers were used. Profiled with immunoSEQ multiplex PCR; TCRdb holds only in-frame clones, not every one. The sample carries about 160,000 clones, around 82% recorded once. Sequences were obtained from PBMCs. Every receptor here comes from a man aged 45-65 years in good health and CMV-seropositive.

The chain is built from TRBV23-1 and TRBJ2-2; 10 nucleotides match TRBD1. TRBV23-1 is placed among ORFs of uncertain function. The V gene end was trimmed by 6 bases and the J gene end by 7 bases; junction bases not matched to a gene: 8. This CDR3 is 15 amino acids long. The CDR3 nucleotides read TGCGCCAGCAGCCGGGACAGGGGAAGAAGCGGGGAGCTGTTTTTT. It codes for CASSRDRGRSGELFF.

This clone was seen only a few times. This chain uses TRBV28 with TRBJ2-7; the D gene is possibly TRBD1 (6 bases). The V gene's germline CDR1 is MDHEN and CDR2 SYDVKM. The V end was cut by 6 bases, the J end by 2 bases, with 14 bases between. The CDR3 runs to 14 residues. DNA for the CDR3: TGTGCCAGCAGGAGTTCCGGGACACCCTACGAGCAGTACTTC. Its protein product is CASRSSGTPYEQYF. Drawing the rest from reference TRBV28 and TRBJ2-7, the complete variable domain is DVKVTQSSRYLVKRTGEKVFLECVQDMDHENMFWYRQDPGLGLRLIYFSYDVKMKEKGDIPEGYSVSREKKERFSLILESASTNQTSMYLCASRSSGTPYEQYFGPGTRLTVT.

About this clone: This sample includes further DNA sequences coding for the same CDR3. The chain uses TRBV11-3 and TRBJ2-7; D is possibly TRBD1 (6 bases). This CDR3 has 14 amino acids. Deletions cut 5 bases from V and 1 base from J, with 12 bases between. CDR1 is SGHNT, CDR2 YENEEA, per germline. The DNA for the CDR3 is TGTGCCAGCAGCAGGGGCAGGGGTTCCTACGAGCAGTACTTC. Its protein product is CASSRGRGSYEQYF.

CDR3 coding DNA: TGTGCCAGCAGCTTAGGACTAGCGGGAGGGGTAGATACGCAGTATTTT. It encodes CASSLGLAGGVDTQYF. The V gene is TRBV7-2, the J gene TRBJ2-3; TRBD2 matches 14 bases. CDR1 and CDR2 (germline): SGHTA, FQGNSA. This CDR3 spans 16 amino acids. V gave up 1 base and J gave up 5 bases; unmatched junction bases: 2. The variable domain in full, with the rest retrieved from reference TRBV7-2 and TRBJ2-3, is GAGVSQSPSNKVTEKGKDVELRCDPISGHTALYWYRQSLGQGLEFLIYFQGNSAPDKSGLPSDRFSAERTGGSVSTLTIQRTQQEDSAVYLCASSLGLAGGVDTQYFGPGTRLTVL.

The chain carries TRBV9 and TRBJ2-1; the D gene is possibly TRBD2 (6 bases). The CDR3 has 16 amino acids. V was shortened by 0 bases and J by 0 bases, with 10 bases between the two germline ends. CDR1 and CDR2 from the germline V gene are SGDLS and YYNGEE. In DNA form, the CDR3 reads TGTGCCAGCAGCGTAGGGGGCGGGGTCTCCTACAATGAGCAGTTCTTC. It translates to CASSVGGGVSYNEQFF.

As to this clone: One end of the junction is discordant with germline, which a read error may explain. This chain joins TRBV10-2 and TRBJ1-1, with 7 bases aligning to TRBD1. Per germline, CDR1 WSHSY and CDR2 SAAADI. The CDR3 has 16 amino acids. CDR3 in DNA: TGCGCCAGCGGTGAGATCGGTACAGGGGCCGGTCTACCCGCTTTCTTT. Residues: CASGEIGTGAGLPAFF.

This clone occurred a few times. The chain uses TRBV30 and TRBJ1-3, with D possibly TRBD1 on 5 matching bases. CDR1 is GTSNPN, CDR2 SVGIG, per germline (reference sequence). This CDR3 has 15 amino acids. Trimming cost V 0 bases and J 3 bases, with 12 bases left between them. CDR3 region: CAWSVRGGGGNTIYF. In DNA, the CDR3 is TGTGCCTGGAGTGTACGTGGGGGAGGTGGAAACACCATATATTTT.

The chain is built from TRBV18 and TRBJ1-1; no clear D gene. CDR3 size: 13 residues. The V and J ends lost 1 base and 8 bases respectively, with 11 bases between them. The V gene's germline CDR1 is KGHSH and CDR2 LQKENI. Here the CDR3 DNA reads TGTGCCAGCTCACCACGCAGAACCCCGGAAGCTTTCTTT. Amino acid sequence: CASSPRRTPEAFF.

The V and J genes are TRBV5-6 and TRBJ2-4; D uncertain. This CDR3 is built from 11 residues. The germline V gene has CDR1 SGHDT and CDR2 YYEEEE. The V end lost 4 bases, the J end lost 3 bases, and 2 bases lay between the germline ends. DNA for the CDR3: TGTGCCAGCAGCCTCAAAAACATTCAGTACTTC. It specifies CASSLKNIQYF.

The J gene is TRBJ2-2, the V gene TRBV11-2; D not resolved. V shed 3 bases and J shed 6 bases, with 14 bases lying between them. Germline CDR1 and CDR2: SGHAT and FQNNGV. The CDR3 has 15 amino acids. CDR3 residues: CASSLSGVAPGELFF. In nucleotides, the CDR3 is TGTGCCAGCAGCTTGAGTGGAGTTGCCCCCGGGGAGCTGTTTTTT.

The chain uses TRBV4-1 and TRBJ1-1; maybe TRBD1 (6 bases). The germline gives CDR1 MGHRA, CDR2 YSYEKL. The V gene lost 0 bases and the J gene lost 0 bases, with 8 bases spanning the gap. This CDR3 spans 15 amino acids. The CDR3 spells CASSQDQGMNTEAFF. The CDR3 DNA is TGCGCCAGCAGCCAAGATCAGGGGATGAACACTGAAGCTTTCTTT.

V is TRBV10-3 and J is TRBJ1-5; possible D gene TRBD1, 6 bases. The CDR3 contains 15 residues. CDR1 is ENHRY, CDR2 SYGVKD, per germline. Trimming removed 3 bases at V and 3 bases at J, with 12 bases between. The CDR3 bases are TGTGCCATCAGTGACCGGGACACCGCCAATCAGCCCCAGCATTTT. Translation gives CAISDRDTANQPQHF.

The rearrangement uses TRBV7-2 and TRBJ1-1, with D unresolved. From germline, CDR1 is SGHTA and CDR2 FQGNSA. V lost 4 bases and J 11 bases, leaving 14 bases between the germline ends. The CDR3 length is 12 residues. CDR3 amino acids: CASSYSLDEAFF. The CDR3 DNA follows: TGTGCCAGCAGCTACAGCCTCGATGAGGCTTTCTTT.

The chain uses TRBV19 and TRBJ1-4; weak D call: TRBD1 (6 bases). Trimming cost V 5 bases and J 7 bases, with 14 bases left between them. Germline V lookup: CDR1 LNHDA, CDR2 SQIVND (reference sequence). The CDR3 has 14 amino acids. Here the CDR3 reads CASSSQGYFEKLFF. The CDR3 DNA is TGTGCCAGTAGTTCCCAGGGGTATTTTGAAAAACTGTTTTTT.

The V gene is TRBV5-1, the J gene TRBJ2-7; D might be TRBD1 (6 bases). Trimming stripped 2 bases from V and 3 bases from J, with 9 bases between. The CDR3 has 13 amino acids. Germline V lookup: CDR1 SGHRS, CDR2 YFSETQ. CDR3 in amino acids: CASSLDRSYEQYF. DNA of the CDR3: TGCGCCAGCAGCTTAGACAGGAGCTACGAGCAGTACTTC.

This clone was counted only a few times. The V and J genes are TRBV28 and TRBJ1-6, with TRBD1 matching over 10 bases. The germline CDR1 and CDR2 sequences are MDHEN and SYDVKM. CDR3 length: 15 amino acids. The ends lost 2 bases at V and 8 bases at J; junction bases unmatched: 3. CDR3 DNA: TGTGCCAGCAGTTTAATGGGACAGGGGTATTCACCCCTCCACTTT. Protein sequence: CASSLMGQGYSPLHF.

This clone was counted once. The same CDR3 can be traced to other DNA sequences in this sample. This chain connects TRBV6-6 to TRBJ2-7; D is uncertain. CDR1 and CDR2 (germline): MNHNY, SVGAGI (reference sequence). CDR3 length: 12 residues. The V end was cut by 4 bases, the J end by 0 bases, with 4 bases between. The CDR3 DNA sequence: TGTGCCAGCAGTTCCAGCTCCTACGAGCAGTACTTC. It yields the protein CASSSSSYEQYF.

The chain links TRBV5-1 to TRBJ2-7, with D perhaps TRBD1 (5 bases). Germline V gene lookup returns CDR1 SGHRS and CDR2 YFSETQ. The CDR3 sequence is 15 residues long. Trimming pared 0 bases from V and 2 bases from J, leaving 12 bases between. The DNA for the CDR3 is TGCGCCAGCAGCTTGGCTCCAGGGAAGACCTACGAGCAGTACTTC. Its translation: CASSLAPGKTYEQYF. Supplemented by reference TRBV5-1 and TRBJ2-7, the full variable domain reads KAGVTQTPRYLIKTRGQQVTLSCSPISGHRSVSWYQQTPGQGLQFLFEYFSETQRNKGNFPGRFSGRQFSNSRSEMNVSTLELGDSALYLCASSLAPGKTYEQYFGPGTRLTVT.

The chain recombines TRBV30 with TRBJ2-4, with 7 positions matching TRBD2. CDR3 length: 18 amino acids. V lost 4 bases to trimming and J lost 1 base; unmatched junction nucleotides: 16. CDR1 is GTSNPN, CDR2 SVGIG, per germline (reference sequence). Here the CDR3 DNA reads TGTGCCTGGATGGGAGGGGCCATCTTATCGCACGCCAAAAACATTCAGTACTTC. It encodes CAWMGGAILSHAKNIQYF.

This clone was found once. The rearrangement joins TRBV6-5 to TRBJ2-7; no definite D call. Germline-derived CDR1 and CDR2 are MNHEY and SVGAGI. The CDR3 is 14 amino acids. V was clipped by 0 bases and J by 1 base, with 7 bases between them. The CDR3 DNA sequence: TGTGCCAGCAGTTACTCGAGTATTTCCTACGAGCAGTACTTC. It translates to CASSYSSISYEQYF.

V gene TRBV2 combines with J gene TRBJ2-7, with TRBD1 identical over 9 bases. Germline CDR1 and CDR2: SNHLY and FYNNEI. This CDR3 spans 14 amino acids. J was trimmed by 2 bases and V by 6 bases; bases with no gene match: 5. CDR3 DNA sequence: TGTGCCAGCAGGACAGGGGGATCCACCTACGAGCAGTACTTC. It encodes CASRTGGSTYEQYF.

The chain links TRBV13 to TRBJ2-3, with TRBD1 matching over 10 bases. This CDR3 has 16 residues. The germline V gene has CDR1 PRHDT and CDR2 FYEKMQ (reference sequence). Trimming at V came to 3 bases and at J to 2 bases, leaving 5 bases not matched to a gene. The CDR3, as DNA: TGTGCCAGCAGCTTCGGGACAGGGGATTACACAGATACGCAGTATTTT. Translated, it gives CASSFGTGDYTDTQYF.

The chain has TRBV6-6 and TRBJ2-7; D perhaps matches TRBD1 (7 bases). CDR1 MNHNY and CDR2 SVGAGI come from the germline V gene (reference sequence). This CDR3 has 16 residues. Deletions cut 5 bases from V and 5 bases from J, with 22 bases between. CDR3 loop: CASSTRGQGGRNEQYF. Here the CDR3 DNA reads TGTGCCAGCAGTACCCGAGGCCAGGGGGGTAGGAACGAGCAGTACTTC.

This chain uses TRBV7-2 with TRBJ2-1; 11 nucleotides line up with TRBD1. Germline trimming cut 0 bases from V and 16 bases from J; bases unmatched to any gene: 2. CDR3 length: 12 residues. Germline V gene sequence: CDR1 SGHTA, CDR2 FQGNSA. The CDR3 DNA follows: TGTGCCAGCAGCTTAGCCCGGACAGGGGGCTTCTTC. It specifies CASSLARTGGFF.

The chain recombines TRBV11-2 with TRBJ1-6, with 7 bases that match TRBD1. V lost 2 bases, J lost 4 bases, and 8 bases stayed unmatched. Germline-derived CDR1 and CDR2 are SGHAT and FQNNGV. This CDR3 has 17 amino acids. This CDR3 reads CASSLRDKGQYNSPLHF. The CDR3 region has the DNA TGTGCCAGCAGCTTAAGAGATAAGGGACAGTATAATTCACCCCTCCACTTT.

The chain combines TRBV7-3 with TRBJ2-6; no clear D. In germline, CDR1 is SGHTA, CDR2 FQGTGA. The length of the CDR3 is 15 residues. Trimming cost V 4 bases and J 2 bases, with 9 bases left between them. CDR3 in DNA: TGTGCCAGCAGCTCTATCCTCCCTGGGGCCAACGTCCTGACTTTC. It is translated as CASSSILPGANVLTF.

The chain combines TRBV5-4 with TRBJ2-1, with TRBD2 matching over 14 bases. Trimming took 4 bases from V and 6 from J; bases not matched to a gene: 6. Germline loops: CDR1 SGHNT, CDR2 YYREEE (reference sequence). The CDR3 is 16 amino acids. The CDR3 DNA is TGTGCCAGCAGCGGGACTAGCGGGAGCTCTATCAATGAGCAGTTCTTC. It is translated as CASSGTSGSSINEQFF.

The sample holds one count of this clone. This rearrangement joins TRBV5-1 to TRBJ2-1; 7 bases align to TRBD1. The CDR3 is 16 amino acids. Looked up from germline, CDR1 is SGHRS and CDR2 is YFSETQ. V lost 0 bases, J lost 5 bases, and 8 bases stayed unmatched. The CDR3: CASSLGGGPGNNEQFF. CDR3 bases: TGCGCCAGCAGCTTGGGAGGGGGCCCAGGTAACAATGAGCAGTTCTTC.

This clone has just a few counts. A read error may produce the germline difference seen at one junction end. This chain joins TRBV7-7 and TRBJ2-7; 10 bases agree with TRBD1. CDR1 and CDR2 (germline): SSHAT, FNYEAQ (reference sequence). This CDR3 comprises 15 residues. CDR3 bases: TGTGCTAGCAGCTTTGGGACAGGGGATTCCTACGAGCAGTACTTC. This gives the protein CASSFGTGDSYEQYF.

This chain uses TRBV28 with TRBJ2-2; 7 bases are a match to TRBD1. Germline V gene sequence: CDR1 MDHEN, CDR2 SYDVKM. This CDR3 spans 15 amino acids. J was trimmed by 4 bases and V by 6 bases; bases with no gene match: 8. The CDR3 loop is CASRGQGVGTGELFF. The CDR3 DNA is TGTGCCAGCAGAGGCCAGGGGGTTGGCACCGGGGAGCTGTTTTTT.